What follows are 30 T cell receptor beta chains derived from one specimen sequenced in a study of blood T cells in healthy people across ages. Alongside a J-beta primer mix, a sample-barcoded 5' primer served in a second PCR lasting about 7 to 11 cycles. From the 5' RACE reads, TCRdb called clonotypes with MiXCR, one entry per CDR3 protein. The sample comprises 1.5 million to 2 million distinct CDR3 sequences, 28% of which are singletons, and 7.7% rests with the top ten. Material: blood. These TCRs come from a woman aged 25 to 45 in good health.

The gene calls are TRBV12-3 or TRBV12-4 and TRBJ1-1; D not resolved. The CDR3 contains 14 residues. V lost 8 bases and J lost 10, with 23 bases in between. The CDR3 DNA reads TGTGCCAGCCGAACGTGGGCGCGGGTCGAGGGAGCTTTCTTT. This sequence encodes CASRTWARVEGAFF.

This clonotype came up many times. The chain carries TRBV20-1 and TRBJ2-3; D remains ambiguous. Germline loops: CDR1 DFQATT, CDR2 SNEGSKA (reference sequence). CDR3 size: 14 residues. Trimming stripped 6 bases from V and 3 bases from J, with 16 bases between. CDR3 sequence: CSATLWGMTDTQYF. DNA of the CDR3: TGCAGTGCCACTCTCTGGGGTATGACAGATACGCAGTATTTT.

V usage is TRBV5-1 and J usage is TRBJ2-7; the match to TRBD2 covers 7 bases. With 6 bases clipped from V and 3 bases from J, the junction kept 6 bases outside the gene matches. The length of the CDR3 is 13 residues. Germline V gene sequence: CDR1 SGHRS, CDR2 YFSETQ. The CDR3 loop reads CASTAGVGYEQYF. The DNA for the CDR3 is TGCGCCAGCACTGCGGGAGTCGGCTACGAGCAGTACTTC.

This clonotype was counted a single time. This chain links TRBV20-1 with TRBJ1-1; D is unclear. The CDR3 runs 14 residues. V was pared by 6 bases and J by 2 bases, with 16 bases between. Germline CDR1 DFQATT, CDR2 SNEGSKA (reference sequence). For the CDR3, the DNA is TGCAGTGCCCCACCAGGCGGACCTAACACTGAAGCTTTCTTT. Amino acids: CSAPPGGPNTEAFF.

A word on this clonotype: Mismatch with germline at one junction end may stem from a read error. V is TRBV7-2 and J is TRBJ2-3; TRBD2 agrees at 9 bases. Germline CDR1 is SGHTA and CDR2 is FQGNSA. CDR3 length: 12 residues. The CDR3 here is CPSRISGSTQYF. CDR3 nucleotides: TGTCCCAGCAGGATTAGCGGGAGTACGCAGTATTTT.

The V call is TRBV15, the J call TRBJ1-5; D call uncertain. Trimming cost V 1 base and J 2 bases, with 12 bases left between them. In germline, CDR1 is LNHNV, CDR2 YYDKDF (reference sequence). CDR3 size: 16 residues. The CDR3, as DNA: TGTGCCACCAGCAGAGGAGAGTTTCAGGGCAATCAGCCCCAGCATTTT. Translated, it gives CATSRGEFQGNQPQHF.

The gene calls are TRBV12-3 or TRBV12-4 and TRBJ1-4; 8 nucleotides match TRBD1. Trimming at V came to 3 bases and at J to 2 bases, leaving 5 bases not matched to a gene. CDR3 length equals 16 residues. CDR3: CASSFQGASTNEKLFF. CDR3 DNA sequence: TGTGCCAGCAGTTTCCAGGGGGCCTCGACTAATGAAAAACTGTTTTTT.

The table lists this clonotype with a count of one. This chain links TRBV7-9 with TRBJ2-3; 8 bases match TRBD2. The ends lost 5 bases at V and 4 bases at J; junction bases unmatched: 14. Germline V gene data show CDR1 as SEHNR and CDR2 as FQNEAQ (reference sequence). This CDR3 region has 17 residues. Written as DNA, the CDR3 is TGTGCCAGCAGCCTCGGGTCGGGACTAGGGGCCCCAGATACGCAGTATTTT. This codes for CASSLGSGLGAPDTQYF.

The V gene is TRBV20-1, the J gene TRBJ1-4, with D perhaps matching TRBD1 (5 bases). CDR3 length: 14 amino acids. V lost 3 bases and J lost 6, with 14 bases in between. The germline CDR1 and CDR2 sequences are DFQATT and SNEGSKA (reference sequence). This chain's CDR3 is CSASGTGAYEKLFF. The CDR3 DNA reads as TGCAGTGCTAGTGGGACTGGGGCCTATGAAAAACTGTTTTTT.

This chain uses TRBV29-1 with TRBJ2-1; D might be TRBD1 (5 bases). The CDR3 totals 13 residues. Trimming pared 1 base from V and 8 bases from J, leaving 12 bases between. CDR1 and CDR2 (germline): SQVTM, ANQGSEA. CDR3 amino acids: CSVEGAGPHEQFF. CDR3 bases: TGCAGCGTTGAAGGGGCAGGGCCTCATGAGCAGTTCTTC.

This clonotype was seen only a few times. The chain carries TRBV9 and TRBJ2-2; the match to TRBD2 covers 7 bases. Germline values: CDR1 SGDLS, CDR2 YYNGEE. There are 13 residues in the CDR3. With V trimmed by 6 bases and J by 6 bases, 5 bases remained unmatched. CDR3 coding DNA: TGTGCCAGCAAGGCGGGAGCAGCCGGGGAGCTGTTTTTT. It encodes CASKAGAAGELFF.

The chain carries TRBV5-1 and TRBJ2-7; 9 nucleotides agree with TRBD1. Germline CDR1 SGHRS, CDR2 YFSETQ. The CDR3 covers 15 residues. V was clipped by 1 base and J by 5 bases; unmatched bases: 7. CDR3 in amino acids: CASSLSGDRDHEQYF. CDR3 DNA: TGCGCCAGCAGCTTGTCGGGGGACAGGGACCACGAGCAGTACTTC.

This clonotype was counted a few times. The chain joins TRBV5-1 to TRBJ2-5; weak D call: TRBD1 (6 bases). The CDR3 has 13 amino acids. V was clipped by 6 bases and J by 3 bases, with 12 bases between them. Germline CDR1 is SGHRS and CDR2 is YFSETQ. The CDR3 bases are TGCGCCAGCAAGGTCGGGGACAAAGAGACCCAGTACTTC. Translating it yields CASKVGDKETQYF.

This clonotype has ten or more counts. V and J are TRBV29-1 and TRBJ1-1; no clear D gene. Germline loops: CDR1 SQVTM, CDR2 ANQGSEA. There are 11 residues in the CDR3. Trimming cost V 5 bases and J 1 base, with 5 bases left between them. The CDR3 DNA follows: TGCAGCGTTTGGCAGAACACTGAAGCTTTCTTT. Its translation is CSVWQNTEAFF. The full variable domain, in which reference TRBV29-1 and TRBJ1-1 provide the parts outside the CDR3, is SAVISQKPSRDICQRGTSLTIQCQVDSQVTMMFWYRQQPGQSLTLIATANQGSEATYESGFVIDKFPISRPNLTFSTLTVSNMSPEDSSIYLCSVWQNTEAFFGQGTRLTVV.

This clonotype was seen a handful of times. The gene calls are TRBV4-3 and TRBJ1-5; D not certain. The CDR3 runs 15 residues. Germline loops: CDR1 LGHNA, CDR2 YSLEER. Trimming pared 0 bases from V and 3 bases from J, leaving 9 bases between. CDR3 nucleotides: TGCGCCAGCAGCCAAGATAGACGGAACAATCAGCCCCAGCATTTT. Its protein product is CASSQDRRNNQPQHF.

This chain connects TRBV7-2 to TRBJ1-2; the D gene is possibly TRBD1 (6 bases). Germline CDR1 and CDR2: SGHTA and FQGNSA. V lost 7 bases, J lost 3 bases, and 18 bases lay in between. This CDR3 is 15 amino acids long. CDR3 in amino acids: CASTSQGGGDYGYTF. The CDR3 DNA follows: TGTGCCAGCACCTCTCAAGGGGGGGGGGACTATGGCTACACCTTC.

The chain combines TRBV29-1 with TRBJ2-7; tentatively, D is TRBD2 (5 bases). Between the trimmed V and J ends, which lost 5 bases and 7 bases, there was a span of 21 bases. The germline CDR1 and CDR2 sequences are SQVTM and ANQGSEA. This CDR3 has 14 amino acids. The DNA for the CDR3 is TGCAGCGTTAATGCCCCACTAGGGTCTGGGGAGCAGTACTTC. As protein: CSVNAPLGSGEQYF.

On this clonotype itself: One junction end does not reproduce the germline sequence, and a read error may be involved. This chain links TRBV5-1 with TRBJ2-1; D may be TRBD2 (6 bases). The CDR3 runs to 16 residues. From germline, CDR1 is SGHRS and CDR2 YFSETQ. CDR3 in amino acids: CASNLEAGSPYNEQFF. As DNA, the CDR3 is TGCGCCAGCAACTTGGAGGCCGGGAGTCCATACAATGAGCAGTTCTTC.

The chain recombines TRBV7-9 with TRBJ1-2, with TRBD1 identical over 8 bases. From germline, CDR1 is SEHNR and CDR2 FQNEAQ (reference sequence). Trimming removed 5 bases from V and 7 bases from J; junction bases left unmatched: 9. This CDR3 region has 14 residues. The CDR3 loop is CASSPRTGQGGYTF. The CDR3 DNA sequence: TGTGCCAGCAGCCCTCGGACAGGGCAGGGTGGCTACACCTTC.

This clonotype was observed a handful of times. The chain is built from TRBV14 and TRBJ2-1; D might be TRBD2 (6 bases). V lost 5 bases, J lost 3 bases, and 8 bases lay in between. Germline CDR1 SGHDN, CDR2 FVKESK. This CDR3 has 13 residues. CDR3 residues: CASSAGYYNEQFF. CDR3 sequence (DNA): TGTGCCAGCAGCGCGGGGTACTACAATGAGCAGTTCTTC.

This clonotype was seen ten or more times. The rearrangement joins TRBV12-3 or TRBV12-4 to TRBJ2-7, with TRBD1 as a possible D gene (5 bases). The CDR3 spans 13 residues. V lost 4 bases and J 5 bases, leaving 12 bases between the germline ends. The CDR3 is CASSSGRGHEQYF. CDR3 sequence (DNA): TGTGCCAGCAGTTCCGGAAGGGGCCACGAGCAGTACTTC.

The chain joins TRBV28 to TRBJ2-7; TRBD2 matches 12 bases. The trim removed 3 bases at V and 1 base at J, leaving 10 bases unmatched. The CDR3 runs 18 residues. Germline V gene sequence: CDR1 MDHEN, CDR2 SYDVKM. The DNA for the CDR3 is TGTGCCAGCAGTTTTTATACTAGCGGGGGGTCAATTTCCTACGAGCAGTACTTC. Its protein is CASSFYTSGGSISYEQYF.

V and J are TRBV12-5 and TRBJ1-4; a possible D gene is TRBD1 (5 bases). This CDR3 spans 15 amino acids. From germline, CDR1 is LGHNT and CDR2 FRNRAP. V lost 5 bases and J 8 bases, leaving 18 bases between the germline ends. The CDR3 coding sequence is TGTGCTAGTGGTCCGAGCGGGACTCATCGCGAAAAACTGTTTTTT. Protein sequence: CASGPSGTHREKLFF.

CDR3 protein: CSVEDSLNTEAFF. In DNA form, the CDR3 reads TGCAGCGTTGAGGACAGCCTAAACACTGAAGCTTTCTTT. This chain joins TRBV29-1 and TRBJ1-1; perhaps TRBD1 as D (6 bases). The CDR3 has 13 residues. Trimming left V 3 bases short and J 2 bases short, with 10 bases between. The germline V gene has CDR1 SQVTM and CDR2 ANQGSEA.

The CDR3 reads CASSSKGTGYLDEQFF. CDR3 nucleotides: TGTGCCAGCAGCTCGAAGGGGACAGGGTATTTGGATGAGCAGTTCTTC. The J gene is TRBJ2-1, the V gene TRBV7-2; 9 positions agree with TRBD1. CDR3 length: 16 residues. V was clipped by 4 bases and J by 8 bases; unmatched bases: 12. CDR1 is SGHTA and CDR2 is FQGNSA in the germline V gene.

The chain is built from TRBV28 and TRBJ2-1; the D gene could be TRBD1 or TRBD2 (5 bases each). Germline V gene data show CDR1 as MDHEN and CDR2 as SYDVKM. With 4 bases removed from V and 6 bases from J, the gap between germline ends came to 19 bases. This CDR3 is built from 16 residues. CDR3 sequence (DNA): TGTGCCAGCAGTTGGGACGGGCGGACTGCTCGCAATGAGCAGTTCTTC. It translates to CASSWDGRTARNEQFF.

CDR3 residues: CASSPWTGVKNIQYF. The CDR3 DNA sequence: TGTGCCAGCAGTCCTTGGACGGGAGTCAAAAACATTCAGTACTTC. This chain connects TRBV27 to TRBJ2-4, with a possible D match to TRBD2 (6 bases). V lost 5 bases to trimming and J lost 3 bases, with 14 bases between them. Germline V lookup: CDR1 MNHEY, CDR2 SMNVEV (reference sequence). This CDR3 region has 15 residues.

Remarks on this clonotype: This may be a read error, as it is one base from a much larger clone. The chain employs TRBV6-6 and TRBJ1-5, with 9 bases identical to TRBD1. J gave up 9 bases and V 6 bases, and 9 bases lay outside the gene matches. The germline V gene encodes CDR1 MNHNY and CDR2 SVGAGI (reference sequence). The CDR3 extends over 14 amino acids. CDR3: CASRGQGQYRPQHF. The CDR3 DNA is TGTGCCAGCAGGGGACAGGGACAATATCGGCCCCAGCATTTT.

V usage is TRBV5-1 and J usage is TRBJ2-2; TRBD2 is a possible D gene (6 bases). Trimming shortened V by 4 bases and J by 1 base, and 11 bases separated the two germline ends. Germline V lookup: CDR1 SGHRS, CDR2 YFSETQ. This CDR3 has 15 amino acids. The CDR3 bases are TGCGCCAGCAGCATCGGGACTCTGAACACCGGGGAGCTGTTTTTT. Translation gives CASSIGTLNTGELFF. The entire variable domain, with the rest obtained from reference TRBV5-1 and TRBJ2-2, is as follows: KAGVTQTPRYLIKTRGQQVTLSCSPISGHRSVSWYQQTPGQGLQFLFEYFSETQRNKGNFPGRFSGRQFSNSRSEMNVSTLELGDSALYLCASSIGTLNTGELFFGEGSRLTVL.

This CDR3 is CASRPGQQNNEQFF. CDR3 DNA: TGTGCCAGCAGACCGGGACAGCAAAACAATGAGCAGTTCTTC. The genes are TRBV6-1 and TRBJ2-1; TRBD1 agrees at 7 bases. V lost 6 bases, J lost 5 bases, and 7 bases stayed unmatched. The CDR3 consists of 14 residues. Germline values: CDR1 MNHNS, CDR2 SASEGT.